Given below is one T cell receptor beta chain in context. The target antigen is unknown. The data were obtained in a study of glioma-infiltrating T cells. At the level of the study: Presurgical dexamethasone in glioma patients lasted six or fewer days. Regarding the study as a whole: A blood CDR3 motif signature was depleted in highly divergent patients. Gliomas, especially low-grade, showed above-expected tissue-blood divergence; non-neoplastic patients showed below.

Amplification of TCR alpha and beta CDR3 regions from RNA used iRepertoire nested multiplex PCR. TCRdb re-called the multiplex PCR reads through MiXCR, storing one row per CDR3 protein. The profile shows a few hundred thousand distinct CDR3 sequences, around 38% of them singletons. The germline CDR1 and CDR2 sequences are LGHNA and YSLEER. The CDR3 extends over 17 amino acids. V lost 2 bases and J lost 5, with 20 bases in between. The receptor's source is a human donor with low-grade glioma or glioblastoma, undergoing nonglioma brain surgery, or in good health (not recorded which). This sequence joins TRBV4-3 and TRBJ2-3, with a tentative D call TRBD2 (6 bases). The sequenced sample consisted of glioma tissue, nonneoplastic brain tissue, or PBMCs (not recorded which). In DNA form, the CDR3 reads TGCGCCAGCAGCCAACACCGGGACGGAGGGATTGGAGATACGCAGTATTTT. It encodes CASSQHRDGGIGDTQYF.